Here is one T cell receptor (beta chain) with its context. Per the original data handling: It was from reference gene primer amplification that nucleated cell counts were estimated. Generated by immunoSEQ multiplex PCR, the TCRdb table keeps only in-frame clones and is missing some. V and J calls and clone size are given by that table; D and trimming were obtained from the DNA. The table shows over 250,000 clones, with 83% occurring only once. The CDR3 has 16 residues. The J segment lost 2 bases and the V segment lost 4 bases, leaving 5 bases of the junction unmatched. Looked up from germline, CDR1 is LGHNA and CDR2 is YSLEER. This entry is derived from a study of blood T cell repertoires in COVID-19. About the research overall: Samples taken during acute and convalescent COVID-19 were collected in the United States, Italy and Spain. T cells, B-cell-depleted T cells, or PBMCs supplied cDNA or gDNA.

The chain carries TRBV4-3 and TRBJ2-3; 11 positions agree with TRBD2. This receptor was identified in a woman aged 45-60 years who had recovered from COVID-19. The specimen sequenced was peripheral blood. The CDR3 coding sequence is TGCGCCAGCAGCCCGCGACTAGCGGGACCCACAGATACGCAGTATTTT. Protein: CASSPRLAGPTDTQYF.